The rows below give T cell receptor beta chains drawn from one sample of a study of monozygotic twins with inflammatory bowel disease. TCRdb reprocessed the 5' RACE reads and reports one entry per CDR3 protein, with no DNA. The listing contains approximately 300,000 distinct CDR3 sequences. The sequencing input was blood. These receptor sequences come from a human donor with ulcerative colitis or Crohn's disease, or a healthy co-twin of an affected twin (not recorded which). Both conserved end residues are part of each CDR3.

>TRBJ2-7|TRBV7-2
CASSSQAGIAYEQYF
>TRBJ2-4|TRBV29-1
CSVEGLLSHIQYF
>TRBJ2-1|TRBV5-1
CASGSGSYNEQFF
>TRBJ2-1|TRBV24-1
CATSDSPPEINEQFF
>TRBJ2-1|TRBV18
CASSPPGTGNYNEQFF
>TRBJ2-7|TRBV10-1
CASSGDGRYEQYF
>TRBJ1-4|TRBV24-1
CSTSDYREGEKLFF
>TRBJ2-5|TRBV6-5
CASSYSIGRQETQYF
>TRBJ2-6|TRBV7-2
CASSTGTGKANVLTF
>TRBJ2-1|TRBV4-3
CASSQSGRGNNEQFF
>TRBJ1-5|TRBV20-1
CSARPETSNQPQHF
>TRBJ1-5|TRBV20-1
CSGRVASNQPQHF
>TRBJ1-1|TRBV20-1
CSASRTERNTEAFF
>TRBJ2-3|TRBV4-2
CASSQDEGSTDTQYF
>TRBJ2-1|TRBV15
CATSRSSVTYNEQFF
>TRBJ1-6|TRBV20-1
CSARGGQGNSPLHF
>TRBJ1-6|TRBV20-1
CSAAGGTTHSPLHF
>TRBJ2-2|TRBV4-2
CASSQGGQGIAGELFF
>TRBJ2-1|TRBV3-1
CASSRQGGGEQFF
>TRBJ2-2|TRBV28
CASSLRPTGGLFF
>TRBJ2-7|TRBV19
CATLDLGAGLKEQYF
>TRBJ2-7|TRBV7-9
CASSPGLAGYEQYF
>TRBJ1-5|TRBV5-1
CASREGDNQPQHF
>TRBJ2-5|TRBV4-3
CASSLGRSGEETQYF
>TRBJ2-7|TRBV12-3/TRBV12-4
CASSIVGGYARAGEQYF
>TRBJ2-1|TRBV27
CASSPRLAGSGNEQFF
>TRBJ1-1|TRBV10-3
CAIRGAGTEAFF
>TRBJ2-7|TRBV9
CASSVTPLPYEQYF
>TRBJ2-1|TRBV7-8
CASSLRTSYNEQFF
>TRBJ1-5|TRBV7-2
CASSLWGYNQPQHF
>TRBJ1-2|TRBV7-8
CASSLEGQGSGGYTF
>TRBJ2-5|TRBV4-3
CASSQDILRGGETQYF
>TRBJ2-5|TRBV5-1
CASSFRAAAKETQYF
>TRBJ2-1|TRBV15
CATSSGGLAGYNEQFF
>TRBJ1-6|TRBV30
CAWSLPFSPLHF
>TRBJ1-5|TRBV6-2/TRBV6-3
CASGRGSQPQHF
>TRBJ1-5|TRBV18
CASSWDDGSNQPQHF
>TRBJ1-1|TRBV10-1
CASSKPGDTEAFF
>TRBJ2-7|TRBV28
CASSLFTTTYEQYF
>TRBJ1-1|TRBV5-6
CASSPPGGPGTEAFF
>TRBJ2-7|TRBV10-3
CAISGGSYEQYF
>TRBJ2-6|TRBV11-2
CASSLESIGGISGANVLTF
>TRBJ2-5|TRBV7-2
CASRPSGGQETQYF
>TRBJ1-5|TRBV7-2
CASSPGTGLQPQHF
>TRBJ1-1|TRBV7-2
CASSADGGRPNTEAFF
>TRBJ2-2|TRBV5-1
CASSSIEGTGGFTGELFF
>TRBJ2-4|TRBV4-3
CASSQSDRRIQYF
>TRBJ2-7|TRBV28
CASSLGGSNSYEQYF
>TRBJ2-7|TRBV7-9
CASSLKGAFEQYF
>TRBJ1-2|TRBV7-9
CASSRKGGYTF
>TRBJ2-5|TRBV7-9
CASSFASSGTQETQYF
>TRBJ2-7|TRBV20-1
CSAPRGLAGAYEQYF
>TRBJ2-7|TRBV6-5
CASRSPGSYEQYF
>TRBJ1-1|TRBV6-5
CASSYLPGQRDGSEAFF
>TRBJ2-5|TRBV18
CASGTAYQETQYF
>TRBJ2-1|TRBV24-1
CATSAPLAGGRANEQFF
>TRBJ1-6|TRBV10-2
CASRPPEGSYNSPLHF
>TRBJ1-6|TRBV9
CASSAGNSYNSPLHF
>TRBJ2-2|TRBV7-9
CASSRTGTGELFF
>TRBJ2-2|TRBV6-5
CASSYSTGRAGELFF